Described below is a single TCR beta chain sequence and its context. The data are from a study of blood T cell repertoires in COVID-19. Trimming took off 1 base at V and 2 bases at J, with 9 bases between the two ends. CDR3 length: 15 amino acids. The V gene's germline CDR1 is SGHRS and CDR2 YFSETQ. Clones were read by immunoSEQ multiplex PCR, and TCRdb kept only the in-frame ones, dropping some. The sample lists around 300,000 clones; roughly 90% were seen once. Participants spanned ages about 18 to 100 years and resided in around 25 US areas. The chain employs TRBV5-1 and TRBJ1-4; D is unresolved. Sequenced: PBMCs or T cells enriched from blood (not recorded which). The clonotype originates from a woman younger than 30 with acute COVID-19. As DNA, the CDR3 is TGCGCCAGCAGCTTGTGGGGAGGGACTAATGAAAAACTGTTTTTT. It encodes CASSLWGGTNEKLFF.